This TCR beta chain emerged from a study of graft-versus-host responses after intestinal transplantation. TCRdb's copy holds only in-frame clones and misses some; the assay was immunoSEQ multiplex PCR. Here the sample spans approximately 100,000 clones, roughly 82% being singletons. A note on this clone: Its cognate antigen is unknown.

Deletions cut 8 bases from V and 5 bases from J, with 14 bases between. CDR3 length: 13 amino acids. Germline assignment: CDR1 MNHNS and CDR2 SASEGT. Study-level findings and limits: Circulating GvH clones peaking coincided with falling HvG clones soon after transplant.

This specimen was PBMCs, taken 255 days after intestinal transplant. The gene calls are TRBV6-1 and TRBJ2-3; no clear D gene. The source is a human patient who received an intestinal transplant, so some T cells may come from the graft donor. CDR3 bases: TGTGCCAGCGCTGGCTGGTCAGAAGATACGCAGTATTTT. This codes for CASAGWSEDTQYF.